Following are 9 T cell receptor beta chains from one sample sequenced in a study of cytomegalovirus exposure and HLA in healthy donors. PCR primers comprised 60 Vbeta and 13 Jbeta primers. Profiling relied on immunoSEQ multiplex PCR, and the TCRdb table lists in-frame clones only, not all of them. The sample carries about 190,000 clones, roughly 86% recorded once. The sequenced sample was PBMCs. The receptor set was obtained from a woman between 18 and 29 years old in good health and CMV-seronegative.

The V gene is TRBV28, the J gene TRBJ2-7, with D unresolved. The germline V gene has CDR1 MDHEN and CDR2 SYDVKM. Trimming removed 2 bases at V and 3 bases at J, with 5 bases between. This CDR3 comprises 12 residues. The CDR3 is CASSLNSYEQYF. Here the CDR3 DNA reads TGTGCCAGCAGTTTAAATAGCTACGAGCAGTACTTC.

This chain links TRBV5-1 with TRBJ2-3, with 8 bases aligning to TRBD2. This CDR3 has 14 residues. Germline V gene sequence: CDR1 SGHRS, CDR2 YFSETQ. V trimming: 5 bases; J trimming: 1 base; junction bases outside the gene matches: 3. The CDR3 sequence is CASSGRGGTDTQYF. CDR3 DNA: TGCGCCAGCAGTGGGCGGGGGGGCACAGATACGCAGTATTTT.

J is TRBJ1-1 and V is TRBV19; no clear D. The CDR3 contains 13 residues. Germline lookup yields CDR1 LNHDA and CDR2 SQIVND (reference sequence). V shed 3 bases and J shed 4 bases, with 9 bases lying between them. CDR3 amino acids: CASSIPHLTEAFF. The DNA for the CDR3 is TGTGCCAGTAGTATCCCACACCTCACTGAAGCTTTCTTT. Full variable domain (remainder filled in from reference TRBV19 and TRBJ1-1): DGGITQSPKYLFRKEGQNVTLSCEQNLNHDAMYWYRQDPGQGLRLIYYSQIVNDFQKGDIAEGYSVSREKKESFPLTVTSAQKNPTAFYLCASSIPHLTEAFFGQGTRLTVV.

J is TRBJ1-6 and V is TRBV5-1, with 7 bases that match TRBD1. The V gene end was trimmed by 5 bases and the J gene end by 13 bases; junction bases not matched to a gene: 12. The CDR3 extends over 14 amino acids. Germline-derived CDR1 and CDR2 are SGHRS and YFSETQ. The CDR3 loop reads CASRRGQILDPLHF. DNA of the CDR3: TGCGCCAGCAGACGGGGACAGATACTAGACCCCCTCCACTTT.

The chain combines TRBV28 with TRBJ1-4; a weak D match, TRBD1 (6 bases). CDR1 MDHEN and CDR2 SYDVKM come from the germline V gene. The CDR3 is 15 residues long. The germline V and J ends were trimmed by 11 bases and 8 bases, with 24 bases remaining between them. CDR3 sequence (DNA): TGTGCCGGCACCTCAGGTGGGGGGGCAGAAGAAAAACTGTTTTTT. As protein: CAGTSGGGAEEKLFF.

The chain recombines TRBV6-4 with TRBJ1-2, with D tentatively TRBD1 (5 bases). The CDR3 is 15 amino acids. With 3 bases removed from V and 11 bases from J, the gap between germline ends came to 22 bases. CDR1 and CDR2 from the germline V gene are MRHNA and SNTAGT. CDR3 nucleotide sequence: TGTGCCAGCAGTGAAAGAAAGGGGACTGGAATTGGGTACACCTTC. This gives the protein CASSERKGTGIGYTF.

The rearrangement uses TRBV11-2 and TRBJ2-3; possible D gene TRBD1, 6 bases. Per the germline V gene, CDR1 is SGHAT and CDR2 is FQNNGV. This CDR3 has 16 residues. The V end was cut by 5 bases, the J end by 2 bases, with 17 bases between. DNA for the CDR3: TGTGCCAGCAGCCTACGGATCGGGGACATCACAGATACGCAGTATTTT. Its translation is CASSLRIGDITDTQYF.

This chain connects TRBV7-9 to TRBJ2-7, with 11 bases lining up with TRBD1. V dropped 5 bases and J dropped 3; count of bases not matched to a gene: 3. The CDR3 has 14 amino acids. CDR1 is SEHNR, CDR2 FQNEAQ, per germline (reference sequence). The CDR3 DNA is TGTGCCAGCAGCCCGGGACAGGGGGGCTACGAGCAGTACTTC. It codes for CASSPGQGGYEQYF.

The genes are TRBV7-6 and TRBJ2-3, with 7 bases identical to TRBD1. V dropped 3 bases and J dropped 6; count of bases not matched to a gene: 12. Germline CDR1 reads SGHVS; CDR2 reads FNYEAQ. This CDR3 contains 16 residues. The CDR3 DNA follows: TGTGCCAGCAGCTTTTACCCTAGTACAGGGGAGGATACGCAGTATTTT. This translates into CASSFYPSTGEDTQYF.